These 31 T cell receptor beta chains share one sample of origin, sequenced in a study of CXCR3-negative and CXCR3-positive naive CD8 T cells. With UMI labels, 5' RACE was used to prepare the TRB cDNA libraries. Following a re-call of the 5' RACE reads, TCRdb has one entry per CDR3 protein and lacks DNA. This sample's table reports about 42,000 distinct CDR3 sequences. The sample comprised naive CXCR3- CD8+ T cells from blood. Documented subset: CD45RO-CCR7+CD27+CD95- naive CD8+ T cells lacking CXCR3 (TNR3-). These receptors were collected from a human donor in good health. Some clones in this sample may be carry-over from other donors' samples.

This chain links TRBV9 with TRBJ2-3; the TRBD2 assignment by TCRdb is unverifiable without DNA. The germline V gene has CDR1 SGDLS and CDR2 YYNGEE. There are 16 residues in the CDR3. The CDR3 loop reads CASSAPRDGPTDTQYF.

This chain links TRBV27 with TRBJ2-1; as DNA is missing, the TRBD1 call by TCRdb cannot be tested. CDR3 length: 14 residues. Germline CDR1 MNHEY, CDR2 SMNVEV (reference sequence). This CDR3 is CASSLFPEYNEQFF.

This sequence joins TRBV20-1 and TRBJ1-1; checking the TCRdb D call of TRBD1 is not possible without DNA. CDR1 is DFQATT, CDR2 SNEGSKA, per germline (reference sequence). This CDR3 contains 16 residues. The CDR3 reads CSARDPLGDISTEAFF.

The gene calls are TRBV7-7 and TRBJ2-1. CDR1 SSHAT and CDR2 FNYEAQ come from the germline V gene (reference sequence). CDR3 length: 13 amino acids. The CDR3 is CASSLDLWDEQFF.

The rearrangement links TRBV7-3 to TRBJ2-2; lacking DNA, the TRBD1 call made by TCRdb goes unchecked. CDR3 length: 15 amino acids. The germline gives CDR1 SGHTA, CDR2 FQGTGA. CDR3 in amino acids: CASSPGTGNPGELFF.

V is TRBV29-1 and J is TRBJ2-7; TCRdb's D gene call, TRBD1, goes unchecked for lack of DNA. Germline V gene data show CDR1 as SQVTM and CDR2 as ANQGSEA. The CDR3 is made up of 15 amino acids. CDR3: CSVVGGGRDIYEQYF.

The rearrangement links TRBV21-1 to TRBJ1-6. TRBV21-1 constitutes a pseudogene. The CDR3 has 16 amino acids. CDR3 sequence reads: CASSKCRGSYNSPLHF.

The chain combines TRBV7-6 with TRBJ2-1; lacking DNA, the TRBD1 call made by TCRdb goes unchecked. Germline V lookup: CDR1 SGHVS, CDR2 FNYEAQ. CDR3 length: 15 amino acids. The CDR3 sequence: CASSLGAKFWDEQFF.

This CDR3 is CASSEERVTYNEQFF. The rearrangement joins TRBV5-6 to TRBJ2-1; TCRdb selects TRBD2, and the lack of DNA leaves this call unchecked. This CDR3 is built from 15 residues. Germline CDR1 is SGHDT and CDR2 is YYEEEE.

The CDR3 loop is CASSVEQGNTGELFF. The V gene is TRBV6-4, the J gene TRBJ2-2; the D call of TRBD1 rests on TCRdb alone, since no DNA is present to check it. Germline CDR1 MRHNA, CDR2 SNTAGT. This CDR3 has 15 amino acids.

V and J are TRBV29-1 and TRBJ2-3; TCRdb calls TRBD1, which cannot be checked without DNA. The V gene's germline CDR1 is SQVTM and CDR2 ANQGSEA. The CDR3 has 15 amino acids. CDR3 amino acids: CSVVPGQQLTDTQYF.

This clonotype registers medium-sized by frequency. This chain connects TRBV29-1 to TRBJ2-7. This CDR3 spans 14 amino acids. CDR1 SQVTM and CDR2 ANQGSEA come from the germline V gene. CDR3 loop: CSVLSTTSSYEQYF.

The rearrangement links TRBV4-1 to TRBJ2-1; no DNA is available, so the TRBD2 call from TCRdb remains unchecked. Germline V gene data show CDR1 as MGHRA and CDR2 as YSYEKL. The CDR3 length is 16 residues. CDR3 sequence: CASSVVGSGSIDEQFF.

The rearrangement links TRBV20-1 to TRBJ2-3. This CDR3 comprises 13 residues. From germline, CDR1 is DFQATT and CDR2 SNEGSKA (reference sequence). This CDR3 reads CSARRDYTDTQYF.

The chain links TRBV6-2 or TRBV6-3 to TRBJ2-1. From germline, CDR1 is MNHEY and CDR2 SVGEGT. The CDR3 is 14 amino acids. This CDR3 reads CASSYGSSYNEQFF.

The chain has TRBV28 and TRBJ2-1; TCRdb reports TRBD1, a call that lacks DNA to check it against. From germline, CDR1 is MDHEN and CDR2 SYDVKM. The CDR3 runs to 16 residues. The CDR3 spells CASSFRRAHSYNEQFF.

The chain has TRBV29-1 and TRBJ2-1; TCRdb outputs TRBD2, but without DNA this stays unchecked. CDR3 length: 13 residues. Germline V gene lookup returns CDR1 SQVTM and CDR2 ANQGSEA. The CDR3: CSVEIPTRNEQFF.

The rearrangement uses TRBV29-1 and TRBJ2-1; checking the TCRdb D call of TRBD2 is not possible without DNA. CDR3 length: 16 amino acids. Germline V lookup: CDR1 SQVTM, CDR2 ANQGSEA. This CDR3 reads CSCFGLAGGVYNEQFF.

The V and J genes are TRBV5-1 and TRBJ2-1; TCRdb calls TRBD2, which cannot be checked without DNA. CDR3 length equals 16 residues. Germline V gives CDR1 SGHRS, CDR2 YFSETQ. The CDR3 loop reads CASSLEWEGLNNEQFF. Full variable domain (remainder filled in from reference TRBV5-1 and TRBJ2-1): KAGVTQTPRYLIKTRGQQVTLSCSPISGHRSVSWYQQTPGQGLQFLFEYFSETQRNKGNFPGRFSGRQFSNSRSEMNVSTLELGDSALYLCASSLEWEGLNNEQFFGPGTRLTVL.

The chain employs TRBV6-5 and TRBJ2-7; TCRdb indicates TRBD1, and absent DNA this call remains unverified. The CDR3 sequence is 13 residues long. The germline CDR1 and CDR2 sequences are MNHEY and SVGAGI. CDR3 protein: CASSSSRQYEQYF.

The chain combines TRBV11-2 with TRBJ1-5. CDR3 length: 14 residues. Germline V gene data show CDR1 as SGHAT and CDR2 as FQNNGV. This chain's CDR3 is CASSSVSSNQPQHF.

This rearrangement joins TRBV29-1 to TRBJ2-1; without DNA, the TCRdb call of TRBD1 cannot be checked. The CDR3 loop spans 13 amino acids. Per germline, CDR1 SQVTM and CDR2 ANQGSEA. CDR3 sequence reads: CSVGGGDYNEQFF.

CDR3 protein: CASRALGDGETQYF. The chain links TRBV2 to TRBJ2-5. Per germline, CDR1 SNHLY and CDR2 FYNNEI. The CDR3 spans 14 residues.

The chain links TRBV29-1 to TRBJ1-2; the TRBD1 assignment by TCRdb is unverifiable without DNA. The germline CDR1 and CDR2 sequences are SQVTM and ANQGSEA. CDR3 length: 14 residues. The CDR3 region is CSVDPGEANYGYTF.

CDR3 sequence: CSARYPGQNSPLHF. This chain links TRBV20-1 with TRBJ1-6; lacking DNA, the TRBD1 call made by TCRdb goes unchecked. The CDR3 has 14 residues. CDR1 and CDR2 from the germline V gene are DFQATT and SNEGSKA (reference sequence).

V and J are TRBV14 and TRBJ1-1; TCRdb's D gene call, TRBD1, goes unchecked for lack of DNA. The germline V gene encodes CDR1 SGHDN and CDR2 FVKESK. The CDR3 spans 16 residues. The CDR3 loop reads CASSQDRGRTNTEAFF.

The J gene is TRBJ2-7, the V gene TRBV7-2; TCRdb's assignment of TRBD1 cannot be checked, as there is no DNA. Germline lookup yields CDR1 SGHTA and CDR2 FQGNSA. The CDR3 covers 16 residues. CDR3 region: CASRPPPGADSYEQYF.

V is TRBV20-1 and J is TRBJ2-7. From germline, CDR1 is DFQATT and CDR2 SNEGSKA (reference sequence). This CDR3 is built from 11 residues. CDR3: CSAENRGEQYF.

The chain uses TRBV28 and TRBJ2-7; TCRdb's assignment of TRBD1 cannot be checked, as there is no DNA. Germline CDR1 is MDHEN and CDR2 is SYDVKM. This CDR3 has 15 residues. CDR3 residues: CASSLGGGTSYEQYF.

This chain joins TRBV20-1 and TRBJ2-1; TCRdb indicates TRBD2, and absent DNA this call remains unverified. Germline values: CDR1 DFQATT, CDR2 SNEGSKA (reference sequence). The CDR3 has 15 amino acids. This CDR3 is CSARLAGGLFLEQFF.

V usage is TRBV12-3 or TRBV12-4 and J usage is TRBJ2-7. There are 13 residues in the CDR3. The CDR3: CASSPGTPYEQYF.